This T cell receptor (beta chain) was identified during a study of read filtering for tumor transcriptome and immune sequencing. From around 440 ng of RNA, a library with molecular barcoded alpha/delta and beta/gamma adaptors was made. In TCRdb, the reads were re-called with MiXCR into one record per CDR3 protein. Of 50,000 to 65,000 distinct CDR3 sequences in the sample, nearly 20% were seen once. Notes on this clonotype: Its specificity is unknown.

General observations from the study: Dropping single-read clonotypes raised IR-seq and RNA-seq shared-clonotype correlation. The sorted CD138-negative fraction was a mixed bone marrow immune population, not purified T cells. Compared with RNA-seq, IR-seq gave much higher clonotype depth and reliability.

The CDR3 is made up of 14 amino acids. V lost 6 bases to trimming and J lost 5 bases, with 17 bases between them. From germline, CDR1 is MNHEY and CDR2 SVGAGI. The clonotype was recovered from a donor at least 40 years old with multiple myeloma. This chain links TRBV6-5 with TRBJ2-7, with D perhaps TRBD2 (6 bases). Specimen: a population of CD138-negative cells sorted from bone marrow. The CDR3 region is CASSRDSLRDEQYF. The CDR3 coding sequence is TGTGCCAGCAGCCGGGACTCATTGAGGGACGAGCAGTACTTC.